This TCR beta chain was recovered during a study of T cell responses to AZD1222 COVID-19 vaccine. Study-level results: The breadth and depth of Spike-specific TCRs increased once two AZD1222 doses had been given. Among the donors, most were white British and more were female, and clonal diversity was possibly underestimated. A reported finding is that nearly half of spike-specific TCRs target unmutated variant regions. At 160-218 and 743-854, vaccine-associated CD4 TCRs were dominant, and they spanned spike.

A word on this clone: Antigen unknown.

Losses at the gene ends were 4 bases for V and 5 bases for J; bases not matched to a gene: 9. The V gene's germline CDR1 is SGHRS and CDR2 YFSETQ. The CDR3 is made up of 15 amino acids. The repertoire was sequenced with immunoSEQ multiplex PCR; TCRdb's copy has only in-frame clones and lacks some. The sample has approximately 150,000 clones; roughly 90% are singletons. The TCR originated in an adult who received the AZD1222 COVID-19 vaccine. The sample in question was peripheral blood, obtained 28 days after the second AZD1222 dose. The genes are TRBV5-1 and TRBJ2-5; 9 bases align to TRBD1. CDR3: CASSGTGTGWETQYF. The CDR3 nucleotides are TGCGCCAGCAGCGGTACCGGGACAGGGTGGGAGACCCAGTACTTC.